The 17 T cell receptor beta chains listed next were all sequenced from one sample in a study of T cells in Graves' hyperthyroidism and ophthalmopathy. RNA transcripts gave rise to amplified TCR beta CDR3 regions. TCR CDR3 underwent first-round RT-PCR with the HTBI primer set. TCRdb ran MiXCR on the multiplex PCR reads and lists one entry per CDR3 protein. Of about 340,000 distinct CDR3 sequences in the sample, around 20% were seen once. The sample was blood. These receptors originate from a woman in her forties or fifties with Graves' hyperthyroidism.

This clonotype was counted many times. CDR3 bases: TGTGCCAGCCAGGCGGCTAGCTCGGCAGATACGCAGTATTTT. Protein product: CASQAASSADTQYF. V gene TRBV6-1 combines with J gene TRBJ2-3; D may be TRBD2 (5 bases). The CDR3 consists of 14 residues. The germline V and J ends were trimmed by 8 bases and 4 bases, with 16 bases remaining between them. The germline gives CDR1 MNHNS, CDR2 SASEGT.

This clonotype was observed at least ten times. As DNA, the CDR3 is TGTGCCACCAGTGATTCAAGGGGCCTCGGCTACGAGCAGTACTTC. It translates to CATSDSRGLGYEQYF. The chain links TRBV24-1 to TRBJ2-7; a weak D match, TRBD1 (5 bases). The CDR3 has 15 residues. The V gene's germline CDR1 is KGHDR and CDR2 SFDVKD. The V gene lost 2 bases and the J gene lost 3 bases, with 13 bases spanning the gap.

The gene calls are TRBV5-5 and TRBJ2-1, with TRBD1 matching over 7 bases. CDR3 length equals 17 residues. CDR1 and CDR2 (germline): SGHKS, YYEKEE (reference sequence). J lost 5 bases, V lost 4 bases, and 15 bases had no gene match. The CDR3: CASSQDRIKTWDNEQFF. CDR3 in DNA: TGTGCCAGCAGCCAGGACAGGATAAAGACGTGGGACAATGAGCAGTTCTTC.

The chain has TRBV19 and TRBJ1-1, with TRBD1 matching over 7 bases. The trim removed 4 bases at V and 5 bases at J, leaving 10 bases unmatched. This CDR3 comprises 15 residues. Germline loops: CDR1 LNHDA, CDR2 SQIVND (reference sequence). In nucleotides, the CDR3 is TGTGCCAGTAGTACGACCGGGACAGTAGTTACTGAAGCTTTCTTT. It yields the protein CASSTTGTVVTEAFF.

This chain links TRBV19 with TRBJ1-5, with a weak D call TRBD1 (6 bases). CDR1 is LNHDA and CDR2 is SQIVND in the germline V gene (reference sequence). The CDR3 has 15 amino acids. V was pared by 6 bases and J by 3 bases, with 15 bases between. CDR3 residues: CASSPTWGLNQPQHF. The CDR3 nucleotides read TGTGCCAGTAGCCCGACATGGGGGCTCAATCAGCCCCAGCATTTT.

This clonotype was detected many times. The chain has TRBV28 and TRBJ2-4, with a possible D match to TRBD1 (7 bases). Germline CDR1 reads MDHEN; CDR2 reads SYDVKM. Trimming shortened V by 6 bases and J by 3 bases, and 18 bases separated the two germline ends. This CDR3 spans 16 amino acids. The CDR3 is CASRGWRGLDKNIQYF. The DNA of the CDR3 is TGTGCCAGCAGGGGGTGGAGGGGGCTTGACAAAAACATTCAGTACTTC.

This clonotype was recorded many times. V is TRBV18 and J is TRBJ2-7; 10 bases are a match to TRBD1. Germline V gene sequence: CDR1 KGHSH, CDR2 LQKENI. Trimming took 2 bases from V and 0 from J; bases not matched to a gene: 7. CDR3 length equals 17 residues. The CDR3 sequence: CASSPTQGQGSSYEQYF. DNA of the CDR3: TGTGCCAGCTCACCAACTCAGGGACAGGGGAGCTCCTACGAGCAGTACTTC.

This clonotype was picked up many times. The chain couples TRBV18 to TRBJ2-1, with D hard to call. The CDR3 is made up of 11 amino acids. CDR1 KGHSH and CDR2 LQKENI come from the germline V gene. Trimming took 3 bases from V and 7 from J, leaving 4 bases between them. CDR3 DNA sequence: TGTGCCAGCTCACCCGAAAATGAGCAGTTCTTC. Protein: CASSPENEQFF.

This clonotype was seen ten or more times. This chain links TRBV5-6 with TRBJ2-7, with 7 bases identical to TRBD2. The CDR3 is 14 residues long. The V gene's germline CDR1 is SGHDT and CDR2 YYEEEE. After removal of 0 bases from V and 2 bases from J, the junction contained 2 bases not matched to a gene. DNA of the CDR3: TGTGCCAGCAGCTTGGGGAGCGGGACCTACGAGCAGTACTTC. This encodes CASSLGSGTYEQYF.

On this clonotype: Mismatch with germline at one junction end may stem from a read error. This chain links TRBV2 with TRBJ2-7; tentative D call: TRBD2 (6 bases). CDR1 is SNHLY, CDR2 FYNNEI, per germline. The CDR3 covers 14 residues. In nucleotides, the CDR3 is TGTGCCAGCCACCGGGACTTCTCATCCTACGGGCAGTACTTC. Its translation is CASHRDFSSYGQYF.

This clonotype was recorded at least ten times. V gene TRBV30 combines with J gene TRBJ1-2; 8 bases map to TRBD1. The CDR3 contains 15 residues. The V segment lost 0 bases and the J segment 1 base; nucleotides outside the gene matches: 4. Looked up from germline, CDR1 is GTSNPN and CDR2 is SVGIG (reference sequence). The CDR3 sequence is CAWSVAGGLNYGYTF. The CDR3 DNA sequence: TGTGCCTGGAGTGTAGCAGGGGGCCTTAACTATGGCTACACCTTC.

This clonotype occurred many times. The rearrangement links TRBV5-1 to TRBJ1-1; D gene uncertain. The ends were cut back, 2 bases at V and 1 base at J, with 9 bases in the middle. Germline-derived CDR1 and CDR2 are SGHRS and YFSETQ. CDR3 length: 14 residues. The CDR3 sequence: CASSFGRQNTEAFF. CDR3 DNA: TGCGCCAGCAGCTTTGGCAGGCAGAACACTGAAGCTTTCTTT.

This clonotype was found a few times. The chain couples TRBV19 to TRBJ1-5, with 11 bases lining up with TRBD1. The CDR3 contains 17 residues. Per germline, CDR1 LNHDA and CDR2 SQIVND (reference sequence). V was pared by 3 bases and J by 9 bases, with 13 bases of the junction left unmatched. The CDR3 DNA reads TGTGCCAGTAGTATCAGTGTCGGGACAGGGGGTGGGGGGCCCCAGCATTTT. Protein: CASSISVGTGGGGPQHF. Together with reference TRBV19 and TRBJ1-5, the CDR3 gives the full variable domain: DGGITQSPKYLFRKEGQNVTLSCEQNLNHDAMYWYRQDPGQGLRLIYYSQIVNDFQKGDIAEGYSVSREKKESFPLTVTSAQKNPTAFYLCASSISVGTGGGGPQHFGDGTRLSIL.

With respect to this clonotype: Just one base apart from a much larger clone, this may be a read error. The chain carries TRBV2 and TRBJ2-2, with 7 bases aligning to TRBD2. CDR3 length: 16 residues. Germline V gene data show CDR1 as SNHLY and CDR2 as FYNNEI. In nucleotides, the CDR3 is TGTGCCAGCAGCGCACCCAGCGGGGAAAACACCGGGGAGCTGCTTTTT. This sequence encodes CASSAPSGENTGELLF.

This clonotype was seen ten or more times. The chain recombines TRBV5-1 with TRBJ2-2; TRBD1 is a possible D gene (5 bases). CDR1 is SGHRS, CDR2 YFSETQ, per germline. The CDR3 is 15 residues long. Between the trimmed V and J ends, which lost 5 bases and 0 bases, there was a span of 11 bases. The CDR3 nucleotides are TGCGCCAGCAGTTCGCAGGGCCCGAACACCGGGGAGCTGTTTTTT. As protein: CASSSQGPNTGELFF.

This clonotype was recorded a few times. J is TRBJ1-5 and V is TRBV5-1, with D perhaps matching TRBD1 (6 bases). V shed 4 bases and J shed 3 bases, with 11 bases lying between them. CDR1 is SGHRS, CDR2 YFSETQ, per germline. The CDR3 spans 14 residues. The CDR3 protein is CASSEGDTNQPQHF. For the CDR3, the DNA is TGCGCCAGCAGCGAAGGGGACACCAATCAGCCCCAGCATTTT.

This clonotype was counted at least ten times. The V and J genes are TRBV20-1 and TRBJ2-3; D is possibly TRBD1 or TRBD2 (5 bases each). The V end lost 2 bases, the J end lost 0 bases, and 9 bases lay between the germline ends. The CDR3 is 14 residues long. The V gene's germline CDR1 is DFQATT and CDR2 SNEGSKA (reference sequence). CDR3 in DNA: TGCAGTGCTAGAAGGGACGCAAGCACAGATACGCAGTATTTT. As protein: CSARRDASTDTQYF.